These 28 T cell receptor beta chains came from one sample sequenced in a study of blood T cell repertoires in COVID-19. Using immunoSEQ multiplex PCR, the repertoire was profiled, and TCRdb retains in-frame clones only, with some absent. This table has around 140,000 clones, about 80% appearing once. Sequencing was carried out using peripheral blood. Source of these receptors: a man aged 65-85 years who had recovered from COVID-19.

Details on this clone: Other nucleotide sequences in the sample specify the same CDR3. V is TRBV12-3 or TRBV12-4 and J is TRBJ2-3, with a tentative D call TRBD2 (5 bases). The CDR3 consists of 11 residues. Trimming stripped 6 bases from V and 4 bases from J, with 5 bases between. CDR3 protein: CASRRADTQYF. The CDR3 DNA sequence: TGTGCCAGCAGGAGGGCAGATACGCAGTATTTT.

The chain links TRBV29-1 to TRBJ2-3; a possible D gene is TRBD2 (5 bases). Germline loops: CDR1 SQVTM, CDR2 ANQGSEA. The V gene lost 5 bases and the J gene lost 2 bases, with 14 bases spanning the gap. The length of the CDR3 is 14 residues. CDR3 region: CSVHGLADTDTQYF. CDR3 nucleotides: TGCAGCGTTCATGGACTGGCGGACACAGATACGCAGTATTTT.

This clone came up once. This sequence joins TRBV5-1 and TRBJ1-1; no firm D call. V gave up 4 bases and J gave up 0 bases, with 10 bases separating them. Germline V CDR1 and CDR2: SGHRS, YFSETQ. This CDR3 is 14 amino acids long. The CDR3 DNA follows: TGCGCCAGCAGCCCCACATTTATGAACACTGAAGCTTTCTTT. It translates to CASSPTFMNTEAFF.

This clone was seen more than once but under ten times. The CDR3 coding sequence is TGTGCCAGCAGTGACGTGTCCTACGAGCAGTACTTC. Its protein product is CASSDVSYEQYF. This chain connects TRBV2 to TRBJ2-7; no definite D call. Germline V gene lookup returns CDR1 SNHLY and CDR2 FYNNEI. Between the trimmed V and J ends, which lost 3 bases and 1 base, there was a span of 4 bases. The CDR3 length is 12 residues.

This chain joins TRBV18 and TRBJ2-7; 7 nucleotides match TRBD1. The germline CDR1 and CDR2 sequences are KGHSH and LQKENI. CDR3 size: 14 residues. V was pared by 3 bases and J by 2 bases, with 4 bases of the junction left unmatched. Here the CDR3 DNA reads TGTGCCAGCTCACCCGGGACAGCAACCTACGAGCAGTACTTC. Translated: CASSPGTATYEQYF.

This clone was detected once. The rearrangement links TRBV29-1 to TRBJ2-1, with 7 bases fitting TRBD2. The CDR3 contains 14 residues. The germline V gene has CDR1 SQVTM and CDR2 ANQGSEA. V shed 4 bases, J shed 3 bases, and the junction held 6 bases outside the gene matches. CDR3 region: CSVVRDYSYNEQFF. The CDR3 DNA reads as TGCAGCGTTGTACGGGACTATAGCTACAATGAGCAGTTCTTC.

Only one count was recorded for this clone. CDR3 sequence: CASSDGRARLETQYF. The CDR3 nucleotides read TGTGCCAGCAGCGACGGGAGGGCAAGGCTGGAGACCCAGTACTTC. The chain combines TRBV5-6 with TRBJ2-5; 8 nucleotides agree with TRBD2. Losses at the gene ends were 4 bases for V and 5 bases for J; bases not matched to a gene: 10. The CDR3 length is 15 residues. From germline, CDR1 is SGHDT and CDR2 YYEEEE.

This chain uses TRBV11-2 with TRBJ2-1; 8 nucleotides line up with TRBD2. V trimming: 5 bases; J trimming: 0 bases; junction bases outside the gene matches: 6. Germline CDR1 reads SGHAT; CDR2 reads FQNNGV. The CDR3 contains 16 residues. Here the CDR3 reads CASSPPSGSSYNEQFF. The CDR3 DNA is TGTGCCAGCAGCCCTCCCAGCGGGAGCTCCTACAATGAGCAGTTCTTC.

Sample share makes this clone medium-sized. The CDR3 is CASSQDLVAGGPGETQYF. The CDR3 DNA reads as TGTGCCAGCAGCCAAGATCTTGTGGCGGGAGGGCCAGGAGAGACCCAGTACTTC. The chain combines TRBV3-1 (or the pseudogene TRBV3-2) with TRBJ2-5; TRBD2 aligns across 9 bases. The CDR3 covers 18 residues. Germline-derived CDR1 and CDR2 are LGHDT and YNNKEL (reference sequence). V was clipped by 0 bases and J by 4 bases; unmatched bases: 12.

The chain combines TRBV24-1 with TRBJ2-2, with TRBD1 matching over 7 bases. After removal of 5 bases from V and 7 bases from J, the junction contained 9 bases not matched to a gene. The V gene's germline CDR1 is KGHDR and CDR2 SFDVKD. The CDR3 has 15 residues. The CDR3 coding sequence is TGTGCCACCAGTGTCGGTACAGGGGCGGACGGGGAGCTGTTTTTT. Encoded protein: CATSVGTGADGELFF.

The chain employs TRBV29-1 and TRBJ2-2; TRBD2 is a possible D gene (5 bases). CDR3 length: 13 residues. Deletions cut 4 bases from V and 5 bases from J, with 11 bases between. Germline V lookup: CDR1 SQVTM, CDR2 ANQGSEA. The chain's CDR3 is CSVGNRGTGELFF. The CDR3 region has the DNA TGCAGCGTTGGGAATCGGGGTACCGGGGAGCTGTTTTTT.

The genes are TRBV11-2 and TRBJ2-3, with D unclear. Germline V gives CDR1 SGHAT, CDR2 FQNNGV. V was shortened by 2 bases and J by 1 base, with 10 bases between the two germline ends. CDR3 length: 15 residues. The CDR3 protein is CASSLTGHGTDTQYF. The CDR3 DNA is TGTGCCAGCAGCTTAACGGGTCATGGCACAGATACGCAGTATTTT.

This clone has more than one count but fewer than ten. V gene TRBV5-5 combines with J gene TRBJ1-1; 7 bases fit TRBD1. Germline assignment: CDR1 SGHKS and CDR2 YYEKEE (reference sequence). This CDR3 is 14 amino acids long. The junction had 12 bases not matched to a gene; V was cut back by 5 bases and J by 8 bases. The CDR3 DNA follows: TGTGCCAGCAGATCACTAACAGGGGAGATCGAAGCTTTCTTT. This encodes CASRSLTGEIEAFF. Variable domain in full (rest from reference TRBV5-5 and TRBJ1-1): DAGVTQSPTHLIKTRGQQVTLRCSPISGHKSVSWYQQVLGQGPQFIFQYYEKEERGRGNFPDRFSARQFPNYSSELNVNALLLGDSALYLCASRSLTGEIEAFFGQGTRLTVV.

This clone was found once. CDR3 region: CASSEGGGLASGSSYEQYF. The CDR3 DNA is TGTGCCAGCAGTGAAGGTGGGGGATTAGCTAGCGGGAGCTCCTACGAGCAGTACTTC. This chain joins TRBV6-1 and TRBJ2-7, with 10 nucleotides matching TRBD2. The CDR3 totals 19 residues. CDR1 and CDR2 (germline): MNHNS, SASEGT. V gave up 1 base and J gave up 0 bases; unmatched junction bases: 12.

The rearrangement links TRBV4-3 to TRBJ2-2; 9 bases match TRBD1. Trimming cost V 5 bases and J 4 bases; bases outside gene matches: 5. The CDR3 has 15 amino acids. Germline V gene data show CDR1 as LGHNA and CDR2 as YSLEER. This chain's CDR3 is CASSKGQGRTGELFF. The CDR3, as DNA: TGCGCCAGCAGCAAGGGACAGGGTCGCACCGGGGAGCTGTTTTTT.

CDR3: CASSLAFRTKEQFF. The CDR3 coding sequence is TGTGCCAGCAGCTTGGCATTTAGGACTAAAGAGCAGTTCTTC. The chain links TRBV5-6 to TRBJ2-1; D might be TRBD2 (6 bases). CDR1 is SGHDT, CDR2 YYEEEE, per germline. This CDR3 spans 14 amino acids. The V and J ends lost 0 bases and 10 bases respectively, with 14 bases between them.

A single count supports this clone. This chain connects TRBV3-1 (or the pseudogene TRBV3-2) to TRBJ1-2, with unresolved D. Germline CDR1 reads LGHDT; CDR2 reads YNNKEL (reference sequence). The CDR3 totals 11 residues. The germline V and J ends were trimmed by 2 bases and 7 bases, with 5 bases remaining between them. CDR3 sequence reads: CASSQLGGYTF. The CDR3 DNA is TGTGCCAGCAGCCAACTAGGTGGCTACACCTTC.

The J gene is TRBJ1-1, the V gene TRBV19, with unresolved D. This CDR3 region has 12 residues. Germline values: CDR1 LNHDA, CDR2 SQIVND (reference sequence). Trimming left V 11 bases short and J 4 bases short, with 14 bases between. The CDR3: CASTGSGTEAFF. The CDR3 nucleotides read TGTGCCTCCACGGGGAGTGGCACTGAAGCTTTCTTT. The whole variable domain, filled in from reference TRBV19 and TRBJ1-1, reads DGGITQSPKYLFRKEGQNVTLSCEQNLNHDAMYWYRQDPGQGLRLIYYSQIVNDFQKGDIAEGYSVSREKKESFPLTVTSAQKNPTAFYLCASTGSGTEAFFGQGTRLTVV.

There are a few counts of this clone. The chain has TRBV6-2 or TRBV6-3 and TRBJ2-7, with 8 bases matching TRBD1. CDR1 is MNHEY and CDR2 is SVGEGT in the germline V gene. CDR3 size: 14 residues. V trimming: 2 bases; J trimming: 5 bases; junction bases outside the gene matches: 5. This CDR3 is CASSYPDRADEQYF. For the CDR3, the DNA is TGTGCCAGCAGTTACCCGGACAGGGCAGACGAGCAGTACTTC.

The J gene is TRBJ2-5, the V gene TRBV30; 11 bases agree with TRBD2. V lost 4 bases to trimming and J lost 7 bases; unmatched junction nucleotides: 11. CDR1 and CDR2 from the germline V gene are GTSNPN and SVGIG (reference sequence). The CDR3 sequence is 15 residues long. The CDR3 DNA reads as TGTGCCTGGACTAGCGGGAGGCACCTTCGGGCGACCCAGTACTTC. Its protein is CAWTSGRHLRATQYF.

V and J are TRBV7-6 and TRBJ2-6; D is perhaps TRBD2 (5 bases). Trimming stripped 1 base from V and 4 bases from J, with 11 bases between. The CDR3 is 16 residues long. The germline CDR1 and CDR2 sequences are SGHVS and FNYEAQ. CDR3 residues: CASSLGPGSGANVLTF. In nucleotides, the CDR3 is TGTGCCAGCAGCTTAGGCCCGGGATCCGGGGCCAACGTCCTGACTTTC.

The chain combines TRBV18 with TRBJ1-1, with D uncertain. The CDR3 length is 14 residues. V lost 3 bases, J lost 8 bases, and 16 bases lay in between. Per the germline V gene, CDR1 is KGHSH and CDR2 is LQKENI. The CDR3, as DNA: TGTGCCAGCTCACCTGCGGTGGCCCCGGGAGAAGCTTTCTTT. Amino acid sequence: CASSPAVAPGEAFF.

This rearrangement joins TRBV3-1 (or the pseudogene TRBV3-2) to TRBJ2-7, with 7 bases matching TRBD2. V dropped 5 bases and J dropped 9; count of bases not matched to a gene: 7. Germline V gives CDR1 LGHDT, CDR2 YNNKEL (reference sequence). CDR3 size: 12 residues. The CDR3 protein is CASSFSGSGQYF. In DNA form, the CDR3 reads TGTGCCAGCAGCTTTAGCGGGTCTGGGCAGTACTTC.

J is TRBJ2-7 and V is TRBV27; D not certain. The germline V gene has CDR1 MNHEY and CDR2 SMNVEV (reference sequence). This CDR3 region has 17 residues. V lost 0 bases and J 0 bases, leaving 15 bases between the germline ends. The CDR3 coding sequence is TGTGCCAGCAGTTTATCCCCTCTAGTATTGGGCTCCTACGAGCAGTACTTC. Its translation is CASSLSPLVLGSYEQYF.

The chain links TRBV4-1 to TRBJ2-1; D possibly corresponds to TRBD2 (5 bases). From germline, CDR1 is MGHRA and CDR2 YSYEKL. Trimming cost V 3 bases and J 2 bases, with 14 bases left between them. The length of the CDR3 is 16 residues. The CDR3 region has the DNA TGCGCCAGCAGCCAGGCGGGTGGGCTAGCCTACAATGAGCAGTTCTTC. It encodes CASSQAGGLAYNEQFF.

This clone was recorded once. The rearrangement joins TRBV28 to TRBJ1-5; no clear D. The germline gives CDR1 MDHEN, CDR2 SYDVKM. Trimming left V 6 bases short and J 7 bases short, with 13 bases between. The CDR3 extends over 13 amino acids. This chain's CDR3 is CASSRGTSQPQHF. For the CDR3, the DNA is TGTGCCAGCAGCCGCGGCACTTCGCAGCCCCAGCATTTT.

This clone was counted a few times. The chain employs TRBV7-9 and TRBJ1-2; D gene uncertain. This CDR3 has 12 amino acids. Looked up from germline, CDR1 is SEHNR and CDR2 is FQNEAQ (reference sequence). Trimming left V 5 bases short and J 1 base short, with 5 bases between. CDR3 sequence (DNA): TGTGCCAGCAGCGTGAGTAACTATGGCTACACCTTC. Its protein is CASSVSNYGYTF.

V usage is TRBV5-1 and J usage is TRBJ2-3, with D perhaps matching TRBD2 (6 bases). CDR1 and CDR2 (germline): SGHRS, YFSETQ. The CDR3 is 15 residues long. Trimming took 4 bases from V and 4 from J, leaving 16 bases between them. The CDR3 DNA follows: TGCGCCAGCAGCCCGGCGGGGACTGGCTCAGATACGCAGTATTTT. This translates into CASSPAGTGSDTQYF.